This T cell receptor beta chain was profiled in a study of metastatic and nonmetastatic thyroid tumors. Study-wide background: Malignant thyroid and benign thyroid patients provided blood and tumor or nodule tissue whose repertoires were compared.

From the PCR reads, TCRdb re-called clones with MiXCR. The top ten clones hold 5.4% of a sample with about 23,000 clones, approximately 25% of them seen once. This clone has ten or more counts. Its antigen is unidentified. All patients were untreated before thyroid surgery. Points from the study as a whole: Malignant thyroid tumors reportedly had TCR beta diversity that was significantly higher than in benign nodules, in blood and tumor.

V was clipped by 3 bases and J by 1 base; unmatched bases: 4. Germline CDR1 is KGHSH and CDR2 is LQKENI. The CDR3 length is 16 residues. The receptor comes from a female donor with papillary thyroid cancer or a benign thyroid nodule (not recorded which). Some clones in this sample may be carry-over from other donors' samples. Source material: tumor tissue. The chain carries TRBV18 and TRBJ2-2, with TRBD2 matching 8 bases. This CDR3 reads CASSPTSGGNTGELFF. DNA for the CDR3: TGTGCCAGCTCACCCACCAGCGGGGGGAACACCGGGGAGCTGTTTTTT.